The 29 T cell receptor beta chains below come from one sample, sequenced in a study of blood T cell repertoires in COVID-19. Measured with immunoSEQ multiplex PCR; TCRdb has only the in-frame clones, and not every one. The table records around 19,000 clones, approximately 91% of them present only once. The sample taken for sequencing was peripheral blood. The source is a human donor in a cohort sampled during active COVID-19. The donor label of this sample is uncertain.

In this sample, this clone turned up a few times. The chain uses TRBV11-3 and TRBJ2-1; 9 bases fit TRBD2. The length of the CDR3 is 14 residues. V lost 5 bases and J lost 12; bases outside the gene matches: 11. Germline V gene lookup returns CDR1 SGHNT and CDR2 YENEEA. The chain's CDR3 is CASSPEGTSFGQFF. The CDR3 coding sequence is TGTGCCAGCAGCCCTGAAGGGACTAGCTTTGGGCAGTTCTTC.

The chain joins TRBV18 to TRBJ2-3; TRBD1 might be the D (5 bases). The CDR3 contains 12 residues. Germline V gives CDR1 KGHSH, CDR2 LQKENI. The ends were cut back, 2 bases at V and 8 bases at J, with 8 bases in the middle. The CDR3 sequence: CASSPRGGTQYF. The CDR3 region has the DNA TGTGCCAGCTCACCAAGGGGCGGTACGCAGTATTTT. The entire variable domain, with the rest obtained from reference TRBV18 and TRBJ2-3, is as follows: NAGVMQNPRHLVRRRGQEARLRCSPMKGHSHVYWYRQLPEEGLKFMVYLQKENIIDESGMPKERFSAEFPKEGPSILRIQQVVRGDSAAYFCASSPRGGTQYFGPGTRLTVL.

This chain uses TRBV19 with TRBJ2-1, with 8 bases aligning to TRBD2. CDR1 LNHDA and CDR2 SQIVND come from the germline V gene (reference sequence). The CDR3 has 15 residues. Losses at the gene ends were 6 bases for V and 9 bases for J; bases not matched to a gene: 13. CDR3 nucleotides: TGTGCCAGTAGCCGCCCTAGCGGGCTCTCACGTGAGCAGTTCTTC. It codes for CASSRPSGLSREQFF.

For this clone: Its ends do not fully match the called genes, so a read error is possible. V is TRBV5-4 and J is TRBJ2-7, with D perhaps TRBD1 (6 bases). Germline V gene lookup returns CDR1 SGHNT and CDR2 YYREEE (reference sequence). The CDR3 contains 14 residues. CDR3 nucleotide sequence: TGTGCCAGCAGCTTGGAACAGGGAAAAGGGCACCCGCACTTC. Its protein product is CASSLEQGKGHPHF.

This sequence joins TRBV7-8 and TRBJ1-2, with 7 bases fitting TRBD1. The V segment lost 2 bases and the J segment 5 bases; nucleotides outside the gene matches: 2. This CDR3 comprises 13 residues. The V gene's germline CDR1 is SGHVS and CDR2 FQNEAQ. CDR3 sequence (DNA): TGTGCCAGCAGCTTACCAGGGGGGTATGGCTACACCTTC. Translating gives CASSLPGGYGYTF.

In this sample, this clone turned up a few times. This chain connects TRBV30 to TRBJ2-1; 13 nucleotides match TRBD2. With 1 base clipped from V and 8 bases from J, the junction kept 5 bases outside the gene matches. Germline loops: CDR1 GTSNPN, CDR2 SVGIG (reference sequence). The CDR3 has 15 amino acids. CDR3 DNA: TGTGCCTGGAGTGGACTAGCGGGAGGAGTCCATGAGCAGTTCTTC. Translation gives CAWSGLAGGVHEQFF. Drawing the rest from reference TRBV30 and TRBJ2-1, the complete variable domain is SQTIHQWPATLVQPVGSPLSLECTVEGTSNPNLYWYRQAAGRGLQLLFYSVGIGQISSEVPQNLSASRPQDRQFILSSKKLLLSDSGFYLCAWSGLAGGVHEQFFGPGTRLTVL.

This clone was observed a handful of times. The J gene is TRBJ1-6, the V gene TRBV6-1; D call uncertain. Germline values: CDR1 MNHNS, CDR2 SASEGT. This CDR3 comprises 13 residues. Trimming left V 2 bases short and J 5 bases short, with 4 bases between. The CDR3 region is CASSERDNSPLHF. The CDR3 DNA is TGTGCCAGCAGTGAACGTGATAATTCACCCCTCCACTTT.

The rearrangement joins TRBV7-6 to TRBJ2-7, with D possibly TRBD1 on 5 matching bases. CDR3 length equals 16 residues. Germline assignment: CDR1 SGHVS and CDR2 FNYEAQ. Trimming removed 4 bases at V and 2 bases at J, with 18 bases between. The CDR3 DNA reads as TGTGCCAGCAGCTCCAGACAGCGCCCACTAACCTACGAGCAGTACTTC. Translating it yields CASSSRQRPLTYEQYF.

The rearrangement links TRBV3-1 (or the pseudogene TRBV3-2) to TRBJ2-5; 9 bases agree with TRBD2. V dropped 0 bases and J dropped 5; count of bases not matched to a gene: 10. CDR3 length: 17 residues. Germline V gene lookup returns CDR1 LGHDT and CDR2 YNNKEL (reference sequence). CDR3 DNA sequence: TGTGCCAGCAGCCAAGATCCCCCTAGCGGGACCCAGGAGACCCAGTACTTC. Translating gives CASSQDPPSGTQETQYF.

CDR3 residues: CASSTTSGDTGELFF. The CDR3 DNA reads as TGCGCCAGCAGCACGACTAGCGGGGACACCGGGGAGCTGTTTTTT. This chain links TRBV5-1 with TRBJ2-2; 11 positions agree with TRBD2. CDR1 SGHRS and CDR2 YFSETQ come from the germline V gene. With 4 bases clipped from V and 3 bases from J, the junction kept 2 bases outside the gene matches. There are 15 residues in the CDR3. Full variable domain (outside the CDR3, taken from reference TRBV5-1 and TRBJ2-2): KAGVTQTPRYLIKTRGQQVTLSCSPISGHRSVSWYQQTPGQGLQFLFEYFSETQRNKGNFPGRFSGRQFSNSRSEMNVSTLELGDSALYLCASSTTSGDTGELFFGEGSRLTVL.

The genes are TRBV4-2 and TRBJ2-7, with TRBD2 matching 8 bases. Germline lookup yields CDR1 LGHNA and CDR2 YNFKEQ. This CDR3 spans 13 amino acids. The junction had 4 bases not matched to a gene; V was cut back by 4 bases and J by 5 bases. CDR3 residues: CASSRSGSDEQYF. CDR3 in DNA: TGTGCCAGCAGCCGGAGCGGGAGCGACGAGCAGTACTTC.

In its sample, this clone was seen a few times. The V gene is TRBV6-2 or TRBV6-3, the J gene TRBJ2-1; TRBD1 agrees at 7 bases. Germline-derived CDR1 and CDR2 are MNHEY and SVGEGT. After removal of 0 bases from V and 7 bases from J, the junction contained 9 bases not matched to a gene. The CDR3 totals 16 residues. CDR3 nucleotides: TGTGCCAGCAGTTACTCTCTGGACAGGCTGACTAATGAGCAGTTCTTC. Translating it yields CASSYSLDRLTNEQFF.

This clone was detected only once. The chain employs TRBV24-1 and TRBJ2-5; 7 nucleotides align to TRBD2. V lost 5 bases, J lost 4 bases, and 6 bases stayed unmatched. The germline gives CDR1 KGHDR, CDR2 SFDVKD. The CDR3 is made up of 14 amino acids. The CDR3 protein is CATSGAPGGETQYF. CDR3 DNA: TGTGCCACCAGTGGGGCCCCGGGGGGAGAGACCCAGTACTTC.

The V gene is TRBV5-4, the J gene TRBJ2-1; D is perhaps TRBD2 (5 bases). The germline V and J ends were trimmed by 5 bases and 3 bases, with 15 bases remaining between them. The CDR3 sequence is 15 residues long. The germline V gene has CDR1 SGHNT and CDR2 YYREEE (reference sequence). CDR3 region: CASRPDPRVYNEQFF. DNA for the CDR3: TGTGCCAGCAGGCCGGACCCGAGGGTCTACAATGAGCAGTTCTTC.

This rearrangement joins TRBV6-5 to TRBJ1-2; 10 bases are shared with TRBD1. There are 12 residues in the CDR3. CDR1 is MNHEY and CDR2 is SVGAGI in the germline V gene. The CDR3 nucleotides read TGTGCTACGCGACAGGGGGCGTTTGGCTACACCTTC. Its translation is CATRQGAFGYTF.

This chain uses TRBV7-2 with TRBJ2-3; 8 bases are a match to TRBD2. J lost 2 bases, V lost 6 bases, and 4 bases had no gene match. Germline CDR1 reads SGHTA; CDR2 reads FQGNSA. CDR3 length equals 14 residues. The CDR3 spells CASRVAGITDTQYF. DNA of the CDR3: TGTGCCAGCAGGGTAGCGGGAATCACAGATACGCAGTATTTT.

CDR3: CASSGDRPYEQYF. The DNA of the CDR3 is TGTGCCAGCAGTGGGGACAGACCCTACGAGCAGTACTTC. The V gene is TRBV2, the J gene TRBJ2-7; 7 bases line up with TRBD1. CDR1 SNHLY and CDR2 FYNNEI come from the germline V gene. This CDR3 contains 13 residues. V was pared by 4 bases and J by 2 bases, with 2 bases of the junction left unmatched.

This chain connects TRBV7-3 to TRBJ1-1; maybe TRBD1 (6 bases). Germline V gives CDR1 SGHTA, CDR2 FQGTGA. The V and J ends lost 5 bases and 2 bases respectively, with 9 bases between them. The CDR3 consists of 13 residues. CDR3 coding DNA: TGTGCCAGCAGCCCGGACAGCAACACTGAAGCTTTCTTT. It encodes CASSPDSNTEAFF.

The rearrangement uses TRBV2 and TRBJ2-7; TRBD1 is a possible D gene (5 bases). Deletions cut 2 bases from V and 0 bases from J, with 8 bases between. CDR3 length: 14 residues. Per germline, CDR1 SNHLY and CDR2 FYNNEI. CDR3 loop: CASSEQGSSYEQYF. CDR3 nucleotide sequence: TGTGCCAGCAGTGAACAGGGAAGCTCCTACGAGCAGTACTTC.

V usage is TRBV6-1 and J usage is TRBJ1-2; D not certain. This CDR3 region has 12 residues. The germline V gene has CDR1 MNHNS and CDR2 SASEGT. V shed 2 bases and J shed 5 bases, with 6 bases lying between them. CDR3 DNA: TGTGCCAGCAGTGAAACCGAGTATGGCTACACCTTC. This gives the protein CASSETEYGYTF.

J is TRBJ2-7 and V is TRBV11-3; a possible D gene is TRBD2 (5 bases). CDR1 is SGHNT and CDR2 is YENEEA in the germline V gene. The CDR3 sequence is 17 residues long. Trimming shortened V by 5 bases and J by 4 bases, and 24 bases separated the two germline ends. CDR3 residues: CASSHLRMGVADYEQYF. In DNA form, the CDR3 reads TGTGCCAGCAGCCACTTAAGGATGGGAGTGGCGGATTACGAGCAGTACTTC. The complete variable domain, with remaining parts taken from reference TRBV11-3 and TRBJ2-7, reads EAGVVQSPRYKIIEKKQPVAFWCNPISGHNTLYWYLQNLGQGPELLIRYENEEAVDDSQLPKDRFSAERLKGVDSTLKIQPAELGDSAVYLCASSHLRMGVADYEQYFGPGTRLTVT.

This clone has only one observation. The CDR3 here is CASSPGLAVIQETQYF. CDR3 DNA sequence: TGTGCCAGCAGCCCTGGACTAGCGGTGATCCAAGAGACCCAGTACTTC. The chain has TRBV13 and TRBJ2-5, with 10 bases lining up with TRBD2. V was clipped by 5 bases and J by 1 base; unmatched bases: 7. The germline gives CDR1 PRHDT, CDR2 FYEKMQ (reference sequence). The CDR3 loop spans 16 amino acids.

In its sample, this clone was seen a few times. The chain is built from TRBV30 and TRBJ1-2; TRBD1 matches 7 bases. Germline V gives CDR1 GTSNPN, CDR2 SVGIG (reference sequence). The CDR3 has 13 residues. J lost 2 bases, V lost 2 bases, and 2 bases had no gene match. The DNA for the CDR3 is TGTGCCTGGAGTTCAGGGGGGAACTATGGCTACACCTTC. Translated: CAWSSGGNYGYTF.

This chain uses TRBV5-1 with TRBJ1-4, with 7 bases aligning to TRBD1. The germline V gene encodes CDR1 SGHRS and CDR2 YFSETQ. V trimming: 4 bases; J trimming: 6 bases; junction bases outside the gene matches: 9. This CDR3 has 15 residues. In DNA, the CDR3 is TGCGCCAGCAGCCCGGACAGGCCTAAAGATGAAAAACTGTTTTTT. Its protein product is CASSPDRPKDEKLFF.

The chain recombines TRBV18 with TRBJ2-7, with 10 bases fitting TRBD1. In germline, CDR1 is KGHSH, CDR2 LQKENI. The CDR3 extends over 17 amino acids. V shed 8 bases, J shed 0 bases, and the junction held 13 bases outside the gene matches. CDR3 region: CASLDRGRDRGSYEQYF. The CDR3 DNA reads as TGTGCCAGCCTTGACCGAGGCCGGGACAGGGGCTCCTACGAGCAGTACTTC.

The chain employs TRBV5-1 and TRBJ2-5; 7 bases map to TRBD1. This CDR3 has 14 amino acids. Trimming at V came to 4 bases and at J to 3 bases, leaving 6 bases not matched to a gene. CDR1 SGHRS and CDR2 YFSETQ come from the germline V gene. CDR3 sequence reads: CASSHGTAEETQYF. DNA of the CDR3: TGCGCCAGCAGCCATGGGACAGCAGAAGAGACCCAGTACTTC.

This chain links TRBV2 with TRBJ1-1, with unresolved D. CDR1 SNHLY and CDR2 FYNNEI come from the germline V gene. V lost 0 bases to trimming and J lost 9 bases, with 8 bases between them. The CDR3 is made up of 12 amino acids. CDR3 sequence (DNA): TGTGCCAGCAGTGAAGCGACACAAAAAGCTTTCTTT. This translates into CASSEATQKAFF.

The chain uses TRBV5-1 and TRBJ2-7; 9 bases are shared with TRBD2. Germline loops: CDR1 SGHRS, CDR2 YFSETQ. V was clipped by 0 bases and J by 7 bases; unmatched bases: 5. The CDR3 extends over 14 amino acids. CDR3 coding DNA: TGCGCCAGCAGCTTGGCTGGCGGGAGGGGGGAGCAGTACTTC. Amino acid sequence: CASSLAGGRGEQYF.

The J gene is TRBJ1-6, the V gene TRBV30; D perhaps matches TRBD1 (6 bases). The germline gives CDR1 GTSNPN, CDR2 SVGIG (reference sequence). Trimming took off 0 bases at V and 3 bases at J, with 9 bases between the two ends. This CDR3 is built from 15 residues. The CDR3: CAWSVGTHYNSPLHF. CDR3 in DNA: TGTGCCTGGAGTGTAGGGACACACTATAATTCACCCCTCCACTTT.